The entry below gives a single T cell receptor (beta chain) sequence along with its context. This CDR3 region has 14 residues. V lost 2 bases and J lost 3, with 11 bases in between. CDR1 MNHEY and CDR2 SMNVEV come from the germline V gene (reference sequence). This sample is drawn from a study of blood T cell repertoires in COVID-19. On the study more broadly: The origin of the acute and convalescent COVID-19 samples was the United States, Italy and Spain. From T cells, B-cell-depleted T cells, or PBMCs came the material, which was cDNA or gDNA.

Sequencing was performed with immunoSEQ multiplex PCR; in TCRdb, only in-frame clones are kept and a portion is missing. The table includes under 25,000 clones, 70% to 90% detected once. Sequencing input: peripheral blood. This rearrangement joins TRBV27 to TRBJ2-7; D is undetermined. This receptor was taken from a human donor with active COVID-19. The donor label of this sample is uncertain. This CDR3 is CASSLGPRFYEQYF. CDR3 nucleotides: TGTGCCAGCAGTTTAGGTCCCAGGTTCTACGAGCAGTACTTC.